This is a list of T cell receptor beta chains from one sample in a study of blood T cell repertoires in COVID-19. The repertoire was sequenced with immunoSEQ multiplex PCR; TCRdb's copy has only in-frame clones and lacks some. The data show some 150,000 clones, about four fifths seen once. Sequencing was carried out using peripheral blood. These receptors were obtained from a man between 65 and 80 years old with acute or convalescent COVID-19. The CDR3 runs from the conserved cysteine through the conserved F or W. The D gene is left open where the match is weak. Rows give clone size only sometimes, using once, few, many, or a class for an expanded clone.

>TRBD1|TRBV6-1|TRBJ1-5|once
TGTGCCAGCAGTGAAGCGGGACAGGGGGATCAGCCCCAGCATTTT
CASSEAGQGDQPQHF
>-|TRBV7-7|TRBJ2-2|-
TGTGCTAGCAGCCCTTCGGCAGGGCGGGGCACCGGGGAGCTGTTTTTT
CASSPSAGRGTGELFF
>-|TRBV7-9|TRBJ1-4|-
TGTGCCAGCAGCTTATTCGCTAGTACAACTAATGAAAAACTGTTTTTT
CASSLFASTTNEKLFF
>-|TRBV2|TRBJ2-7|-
TGTGCCAGCAGTGAGAGTCACGAGCAGTACTTC
CASSESHEQYF
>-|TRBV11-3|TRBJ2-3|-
TGTGCCAGCAGCTCCGGGGGGCGGGACACAGATACGCAGTATTTT
CASSSGGRDTDTQYF
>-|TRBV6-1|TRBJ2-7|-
TGTGCCAGCAGTGAAGGGCTCTCCGAGCAGTACTTC
CASSEGLSEQYF
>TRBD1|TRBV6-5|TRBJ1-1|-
TGTGCCAGCAGTCCCCGACAGGGGATGAACACTGAAGCTTTCTTT
CASSPRQGMNTEAFF
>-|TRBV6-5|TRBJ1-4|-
TGTGCCAGTAAAACGGGAGCCGAGGAAAAACTGTTTTTT
CASKTGAEEKLFF
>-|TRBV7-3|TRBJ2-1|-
TGTGCCAGCAGCCCCAATCTTGCGGGCGGGAATGAGCAGTTCTTC
CASSPNLAGGNEQFF
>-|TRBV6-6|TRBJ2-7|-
TGTGCCAGCAGTAACACCGGGACAACTTCCTACGAGCAGTACTTC
CASSNTGTTSYEQYF
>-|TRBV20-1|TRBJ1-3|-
TGCAGTGCTAGTGACAGATTCTCTGGAAACACCATATATTTT
CSASDRFSGNTIYF
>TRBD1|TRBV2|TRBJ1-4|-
TGTGCCAGCAATTACAGGGGGCAAGGCGAAAAACTGTTTTTT
CASNYRGQGEKLFF
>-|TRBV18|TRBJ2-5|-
TGTGCCAGCTCAAGCGACCTAAGAGAGACCCAGTACTTC
CASSSDLRETQYF
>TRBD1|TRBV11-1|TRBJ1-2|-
TGTGCCAGCAGCCCGACCCCCAGGGGGCAAGGCTATGGCTACACCTTC
CASSPTPRGQGYGYTF
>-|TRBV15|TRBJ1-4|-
TGTGCCACCAGCAGAGATTTGACAATGGGAGGTGAAAAACTGTTTTTT
CATSRDLTMGGEKLFF
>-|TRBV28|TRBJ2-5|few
TGTGCCAGCAGTCTAACAAACAGGAAGATCCAAGAGACCCAGTACTTC
CASSLTNRKIQETQYF